The 3 T cell receptor beta chains listed next were all sequenced from one sample in a study of T cells in tuberculosis. Regarding time point: new active TB diagnosis, blood taken before or within 7 days of starting treatment. Clones were sequenced by immunoSEQ multiplex PCR, and TCRdb holds only the in-frame ones, with some missing. The sample yields about 5,500 clones, less than 98% seen once. Here the sequenced sample was PBMCs, taken at tuberculosis diagnosis. The receptor source for this set is an adult with tuberculosis.

The chain is built from TRBV10-3 and TRBJ2-3, with a possible D match to TRBD1 (6 bases). CDR3 length: 15 amino acids. Trimming took off 10 bases at V and 5 bases at J, with 22 bases between the two ends. Germline CDR1 and CDR2: ENHRY and SYGVKD. CDR3 protein: CATRPGDPPGDTQYF. In DNA, the CDR3 is TGTGCCACCCGACCAGGGGACCCACCCGGAGATACGCAGTATTTT.

The J gene is TRBJ1-5, the V gene TRBV9; TRBD1 matches 8 bases. J was trimmed by 3 bases and V by 2 bases; bases with no gene match: 4. The CDR3 is 15 amino acids. In germline, CDR1 is SGDLS, CDR2 YYNGEE. DNA of the CDR3: TGTGCCAGCAGCGTTACAGGGGGGGACAATCAGCCCCAGCATTTT. This sequence encodes CASSVTGGDNQPQHF.

The J gene is TRBJ2-1, the V gene TRBV6-1; a weak D match, TRBD2 (5 bases). V lost 0 bases, J lost 6 bases, and 9 bases lay in between. The CDR3 is 14 amino acids. The germline V gene has CDR1 MNHNS and CDR2 SASEGT. CDR3 sequence: CASSEAGRINEQFF. The DNA of the CDR3 is TGTGCCAGCAGTGAAGCGGGGAGAATCAATGAGCAGTTCTTC.